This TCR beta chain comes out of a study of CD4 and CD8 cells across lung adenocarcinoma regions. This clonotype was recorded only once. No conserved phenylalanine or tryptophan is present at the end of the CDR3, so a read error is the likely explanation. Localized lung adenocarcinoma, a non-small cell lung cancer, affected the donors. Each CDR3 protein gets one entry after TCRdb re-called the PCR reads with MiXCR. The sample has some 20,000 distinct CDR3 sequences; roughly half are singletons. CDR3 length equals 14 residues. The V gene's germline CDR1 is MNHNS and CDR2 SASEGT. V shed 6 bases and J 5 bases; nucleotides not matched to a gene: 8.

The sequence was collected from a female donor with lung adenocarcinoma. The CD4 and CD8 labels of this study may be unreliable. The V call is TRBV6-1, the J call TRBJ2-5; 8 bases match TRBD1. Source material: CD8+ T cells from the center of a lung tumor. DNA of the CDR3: TGTGCCAGCAGCGACAGGGGCGGGCGTGAGACCCAGTACTCG. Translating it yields CASSDRGGRETQYS.